The 20 T cell receptor beta chains below all came from one sample that was sequenced in a study of blood T cell repertoires in COVID-19. Sequencing was performed with immunoSEQ multiplex PCR; in TCRdb, only in-frame clones are kept and a portion is missing. The sample records roughly 190,000 clones, 80% to 90% being singletons. The sequenced sample consisted of peripheral blood. The receptors were sampled from a woman aged 70-85 years with COVID-19, enrolled during active disease.

The rearrangement uses TRBV2 and TRBJ2-4; possibly TRBD2 for D (5 bases). This CDR3 is 15 amino acids long. Germline V CDR1 and CDR2: SNHLY, FYNNEI. V lost 8 bases and J 0 bases, leaving 14 bases between the germline ends. The CDR3 region is CASLDYTLAKNIQYF. CDR3 nucleotides: TGTGCCAGCTTAGACTATACACTAGCCAAAAACATTCAGTACTTC.

This chain connects TRBV30 to TRBJ1-1, with D unclear. Germline CDR1 and CDR2: GTSNPN and SVGIG (reference sequence). This CDR3 spans 12 amino acids. The germline V and J ends were trimmed by 0 bases and 3 bases, with 5 bases remaining between them. DNA of the CDR3: TGTGCCTGGAGTGTAGCGGACACTGAAGCTTTCTTT. It yields the protein CAWSVADTEAFF.

The chain carries TRBV11-1 and TRBJ2-7; D may be TRBD1 (8 bases). The CDR3 is 14 amino acids. The germline gives CDR1 SGHAT, CDR2 FQDESV (reference sequence). With 5 bases removed from V and 4 bases from J, the gap between germline ends came to 15 bases. Written as DNA, the CDR3 is TGTGCCAGCAGCACCTACAGGGGGGGGTACGAGCAGTACGTC. It codes for CASSTYRGGYEQYV.

This sequence joins TRBV29-1 and TRBJ1-1; 9 positions agree with TRBD1. CDR3 length: 15 residues. Unmatched junction bases numbered 6, after V lost 1 base and J lost 3 bases. Germline V CDR1 and CDR2: SQVTM, ANQGSEA. CDR3 sequence: CSVEGRDRDDTEAFF. CDR3 sequence (DNA): TGCAGCGTTGAAGGAAGGGACAGGGACGACACTGAAGCTTTCTTT.

The gene calls are TRBV11-2 and TRBJ2-1; 9 nucleotides match TRBD2. The CDR3 runs 16 residues. The junction had 3 bases not matched to a gene; V was cut back by 1 base and J by 2 bases. The germline V gene has CDR1 SGHAT and CDR2 FQNNGV. For the CDR3, the DNA is TGTGCCAGCAGCTTAGTAGGCGGGAGGGCCTACAATGAGCAGTTCTTC. Encoded protein: CASSLVGGRAYNEQFF.

The genes are TRBV28 and TRBJ1-3, with 9 bases that match TRBD1. Germline CDR1 and CDR2: MDHEN and SYDVKM. V was clipped by 8 bases and J by 1 base; unmatched bases: 12. The CDR3 consists of 17 residues. The CDR3 is CASDSPDRGQSGNTIYF. CDR3 sequence (DNA): TGTGCCAGCGATTCCCCGGACAGGGGACAATCTGGAAACACCATATATTTT. Full variable domain (rest looked up from reference TRBV28 and TRBJ1-3): DVKVTQSSRYLVKRTGEKVFLECVQDMDHENMFWYRQDPGLGLRLIYFSYDVKMKEKGDIPEGYSVSREKKERFSLILESASTNQTSMYLCASDSPDRGQSGNTIYFGEGSWLTVV.

V gene TRBV5-6 combines with J gene TRBJ2-5; 7 bases map to TRBD1. The trim removed 4 bases at V and 2 bases at J, leaving 8 bases unmatched. The CDR3 loop spans 15 amino acids. Germline V CDR1 and CDR2: SGHDT, YYEEEE. The CDR3 coding sequence is TGTGCCAGCAGCCGGGCTACAGGGGTGCAAGAGACCCAGTACTTC. It translates to CASSRATGVQETQYF. The whole variable domain, filled in from reference TRBV5-6 and TRBJ2-5, reads DAGVTQSPTHLIKTRGQQVTLRCSPKSGHDTVSWYQQALGQGPQFIFQYYEEEERQRGNFPDRFSGHQFPNYSSELNVNALLLGDSALYLCASSRATGVQETQYFGPGTRLLVL.

The CDR3 reads CASSLGLAGVRETQYF. The CDR3, as DNA: TGTGCCAGCAGCTTAGGATTAGCGGGAGTACGGGAGACCCAGTACTTC. The V gene is TRBV11-2, the J gene TRBJ2-5; 9 bases line up with TRBD2. V dropped 1 base and J dropped 5; count of bases not matched to a gene: 8. Germline-derived CDR1 and CDR2 are SGHAT and FQNNGV. This CDR3 has 16 residues.

Only a few counts were recorded for this clone. The chain recombines TRBV4-1 with TRBJ1-1; the D gene is possibly TRBD1 (5 bases). V lost 0 bases and J 6 bases, leaving 14 bases between the germline ends. The germline V gene has CDR1 MGHRA and CDR2 YSYEKL. The CDR3 is 15 amino acids. The chain's CDR3 is CASSQDSTRQSEAFF. CDR3 in DNA: TGCGCCAGCAGCCAAGATAGTACAAGACAGTCTGAAGCTTTCTTT.

This clone was counted once. This sequence joins TRBV30 and TRBJ2-2; D is uncertain. CDR3 size: 14 residues. Trimming pared 0 bases from V and 6 bases from J, leaving 11 bases between. Germline V gene data show CDR1 as GTSNPN and CDR2 as SVGIG (reference sequence). The DNA of the CDR3 is TGTGCCTGGAGTGTACTCCCGAATGCCGGGGAGCTGTTTTTT. This sequence encodes CAWSVLPNAGELFF.

V gene TRBV12-5 combines with J gene TRBJ2-7; TRBD1 matches 8 bases. The V and J ends lost 0 bases and 4 bases, in that order; junction bases with no gene match: 5. CDR1 and CDR2 from the germline V gene are LGHNT and FRNRAP. This CDR3 comprises 15 residues. This chain's CDR3 is CASGLVPQGAYEQYV. CDR3 in DNA: TGTGCTAGTGGTTTGGTTCCCCAGGGGGCATACGAGCAGTACGTC.

The chain links TRBV19 to TRBJ1-2; D possibly corresponds to TRBD1 (5 bases). The germline gives CDR1 LNHDA, CDR2 SQIVND (reference sequence). CDR3 length: 13 amino acids. V was pared by 10 bases and J by 2 bases, with 14 bases between. In DNA form, the CDR3 reads TGTGCCACCGAAACGCAGGGAAACTATGGCTACACCTTC. It yields the protein CATETQGNYGYTF.

The chain joins TRBV19 to TRBJ2-1; 16 bases align to TRBD2. With 3 bases clipped from V and 3 bases from J, the junction kept 8 bases outside the gene matches. CDR1 and CDR2 (germline): LNHDA, SQIVND (reference sequence). The length of the CDR3 is 19 residues. In DNA, the CDR3 is TGTGCCAGTAGTATGTCCGGGACTAGCGGGGGGGTTGGCTACAATGAGCAGTTCTTC. Its protein is CASSMSGTSGGVGYNEQFF.

V is TRBV27 and J is TRBJ2-3; unclear D gene. The ends were cut back, 3 bases at V and 4 bases at J, with 8 bases in the middle. The CDR3 is made up of 13 amino acids. Germline CDR1 is MNHEY and CDR2 is SMNVEV (reference sequence). CDR3 protein: CASSFWAADTQYF. Written as DNA, the CDR3 is TGTGCCAGCAGTTTCTGGGCAGCAGATACGCAGTATTTT.

The rearrangement joins TRBV6-2 or TRBV6-3 to TRBJ2-3; 11 positions agree with TRBD2. CDR3 length: 15 amino acids. Unmatched junction bases numbered 0, after V lost 0 bases and J lost 4 bases. Per germline, CDR1 MNHEY and CDR2 SVGEGT. For the CDR3, the DNA is TGTGCCAGCAGTTACTCGACTAGCGGGGCAGATACGCAGTATTTT. It yields the protein CASSYSTSGADTQYF.

The chain combines TRBV24-1 with TRBJ2-6; TRBD1 is a possible D gene (6 bases). The CDR3 runs 18 residues. CDR1 is KGHDR and CDR2 is SFDVKD in the germline V gene. Trimming pared 3 bases from V and 4 bases from J, leaving 18 bases between. This chain's CDR3 is CATSDPEATGTGANVLTF. The CDR3 DNA follows: TGTGCCACCAGTGATCCCGAGGCTACAGGGACCGGGGCCAACGTCCTGACTTTC.

The chain couples TRBV5-6 to TRBJ2-5; D is possibly TRBD2 (6 bases). This CDR3 is built from 14 residues. The V gene's germline CDR1 is SGHDT and CDR2 YYEEEE. V was trimmed by 0 bases and J by 4 bases, leaving 10 bases between them. This CDR3 is CASSLVRELETQYF. CDR3 DNA: TGTGCCAGCAGCTTGGTTCGGGAGTTAGAGACCCAGTACTTC.

In this sample, this clone turned up once. CDR3 bases: TGTGCCAGCAGCTTAGAGCAGACGACCATAGAGGCCTATGGCTACACCTTC. Residues: CASSLEQTTIEAYGYTF. The chain combines TRBV11-2 with TRBJ1-2; D uncertain. CDR1 is SGHAT and CDR2 is FQNNGV in the germline V gene. V shed 0 bases and J shed 4 bases, with 18 bases lying between them. The CDR3 contains 17 residues.

This clone turned up a few times. This chain uses TRBV29-1 with TRBJ2-1; TRBD1 matches at 9 bases. The junction had 7 bases not matched to a gene; V was cut back by 2 bases and J by 8 bases. Germline lookup yields CDR1 SQVTM and CDR2 ANQGSEA. The CDR3 contains 14 residues. CDR3 sequence (DNA): TGCAGCGTTGAATATGGGACAGGGTTGGATGAGCAGTTCTTC. Translation: CSVEYGTGLDEQFF.

The chain has TRBV2 and TRBJ1-2; TRBD1 might be the D (5 bases). This CDR3 region has 15 residues. V gave up 2 bases and J gave up 5 bases, with 15 bases separating them. Germline V gene sequence: CDR1 SNHLY, CDR2 FYNNEI. DNA of the CDR3: TGTGCCAGCAGTGAATTCGTCAGGGTAAATTATGGCTACACCTTC. This encodes CASSEFVRVNYGYTF.